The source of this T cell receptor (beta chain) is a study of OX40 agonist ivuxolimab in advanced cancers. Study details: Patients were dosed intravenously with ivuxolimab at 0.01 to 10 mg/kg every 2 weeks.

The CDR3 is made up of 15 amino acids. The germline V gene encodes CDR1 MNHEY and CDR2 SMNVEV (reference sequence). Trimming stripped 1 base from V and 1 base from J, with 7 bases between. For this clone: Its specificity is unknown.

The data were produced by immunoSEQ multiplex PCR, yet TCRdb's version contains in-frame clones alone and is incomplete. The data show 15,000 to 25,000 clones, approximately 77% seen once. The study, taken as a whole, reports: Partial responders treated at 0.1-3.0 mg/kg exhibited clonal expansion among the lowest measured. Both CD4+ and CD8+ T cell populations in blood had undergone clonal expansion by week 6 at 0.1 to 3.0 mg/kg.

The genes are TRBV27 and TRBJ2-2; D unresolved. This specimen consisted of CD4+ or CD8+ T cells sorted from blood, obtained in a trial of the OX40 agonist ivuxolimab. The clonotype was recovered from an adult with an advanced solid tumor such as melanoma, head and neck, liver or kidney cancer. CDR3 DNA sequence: TGTGCCAGCAGTTTATATGGCGGGAACACCGGGGAGCTGTTTTTT. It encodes CASSLYGGNTGELFF.